The 4 T cell receptor beta chains presented below share a single source sample, sequenced in a study of neurological immune-mediated disorders. MiXCR was run by TCRdb on the 5' RACE reads, yielding one entry per CDR3 protein. The sample holds 84,000 or so distinct CDR3 sequences, roughly 4.3% seen once. As to time point: longitudinal time-point 3. The sequenced sample consisted of PBMCs. These receptors all stem from a woman aged 55-69 years with multiple sclerosis.

This clonotype has a count of ten or more. The rearrangement uses TRBV29-1 and TRBJ2-5; D is uncertain. Trimming removed 5 bases at V and 1 base at J, with 8 bases between. This CDR3 comprises 12 residues. CDR1 is SQVTM, CDR2 ANQGSEA, per germline. The CDR3 is CSVQHTQETQYF. The DNA for the CDR3 is TGCAGCGTTCAGCACACCCAAGAGACCCAGTACTTC.

As to this clonotype: One end of the junction is discordant with germline, which a read error may explain. V gene TRBV7-9 combines with J gene TRBJ1-2; possibly TRBD1 for D (6 bases). This CDR3 has 13 amino acids. Germline V lookup: CDR1 SEHNR, CDR2 FQNEAQ (reference sequence). For the CDR3, the DNA is TGTGCCAGCAGCCAAACAGGGAACTATTGCTACACCTTC. Its translation is CASSQTGNYCYTF.

In its sample, this clonotype was seen many times. The chain couples TRBV20-1 to TRBJ1-1, with a tentative D call TRBD1 (6 bases). CDR1 is DFQATT, CDR2 SNEGSKA, per germline (reference sequence). Trimming left V 3 bases short and J 6 bases short, with 11 bases between. CDR3 size: 12 residues. The DNA for the CDR3 is TGCAGTGCTAGTTGGGACATGGCTGAAGCTTTCTTT. It translates to CSASWDMAEAFF.

This clonotype has ten or more counts. The chain links TRBV7-2 to TRBJ1-5; no clear D. The CDR3 runs to 12 residues. V shed 2 bases and J shed 5 bases, with 4 bases lying between them. Germline assignment: CDR1 SGHTA and CDR2 FQGNSA. Written as DNA, the CDR3 is TGTGCCAGCAGCTTACAGCATCAGCCCCAGCATTTT. It codes for CASSLQHQPQHF.